This T cell receptor (beta chain) was retrieved from a study of human T cells and chemical hapten exposure. Study-wide results and limits: After DPC sensitization, TCRs above 1 in 1000 frequency showed no change.

In germline, CDR1 is SGHRS, CDR2 YFSETQ. CDR3 length: 15 amino acids. The V segment lost 4 bases and the J segment 2 bases; nucleotides outside the gene matches: 7. Per the original methods: Samples ranged from roughly 23,224 to 700,000 TCRs, with a median of approximately 90,000. Using its own MiXCR run on the RACE reads, TCRdb lists one record per CDR3 protein. Here the V and J calls rest on TCRdb's processing, not on the authors' analysis. In the table there are under 200,000 distinct CDR3 sequences, around a quarter of which are singletons. Regarding this clonotype: Its antigen is currently unknown.

Time point given: patch test 3, about 24 weeks after DPC sensitization. Indicated treatment: therapeutic diphenylcyclopropenone sensitization with weekly scalp DPC. Only after blood had been drawn was each patch test applied. The rearrangement joins TRBV5-1 to TRBJ2-3, with TRBD2 matching over 7 bases. Sequenced here: whole blood, sampled in connection with sensitization to the hapten diphenylcyclopropenone (DPC). The origin of this receptor is a woman aged 18-30 years with alopecia areata. Some clones in this sample may be carry-over from other donors' samples. The CDR3 reads CASSDRGVFTDTQYF. CDR3 DNA: TGCGCCAGCAGCGACCGGGGGGTCTTCACAGATACGCAGTATTTT.